The present T cell receptor beta chain was sequenced within a study of T cell repertoires in cytomegalovirus infection (dated by TCRdb to between 2018 and 2020). With respect to the entire study: The peptide stimulations were aimed at well-studied HLA-B-restricted epitopes as well as recently identified HLA-C-restricted CMV epitopes, whose presentation resists viral immunomodulation. Donor HLA type was relevant to the analysis, as public TCR beta signatures indicated carriage of CMV infection together with the matching HLA type.

Instrument used: Illumina HiSeq 1500. TCRdb reanalyzed the raw reads on its own, using fastp at Q25 for trimming and MiXCR for clone calling, and kept in-frame beta chains. Each record represents a unique CDR3 protein, reported with the most common genes and DNA among its rows. The sample yields approximately 590,000 distinct CDR3 sequences; almost 40% were counted once. The ten largest clones take up about 48% of the sample. This clonotype has a count of ten or more. Which antigen it targets is not known. Within one base of it there is no much larger clone, and no base qualities were kept. Study-level results and caveats: The ex vivo response was dominated by HLA-C-restricted CMV-specific TCR beta clonotypes, which also provided the single most frequent clonotype in two of eight donors. In both this cohort and an independent cohort of 300 to 450 donors, the cumulative frequency of public TCR beta family members distinguished carriers of CMV infection plus the relevant HLA type.

V lost 5 bases and J lost 1 base; the stretch between them is 10 bases long. Taken from the germline V gene, the CDR1 and CDR2 loops are SGHTA and FQGNSA. The CDR3 runs 14 residues from the cysteine to the phenylalanine. Only the CDR3 part of the read is kept: 42 bases, read in frame from the first base. This specimen's treatment or condition label, interpreted: in vitro stimulation with specific CMV peptide epitopes to enrich CMV-specific T cells. The TCR comes from a human donor in good health (CMV status not recorded). Some clones in this sample may be carry-over from other donors' samples. This chain is built from TRBV7-2 and TRBJ2-3, with a weak D call of TRBD2 (5 bases match). The sequencing used cultured PBMCs, collected from culture after CMV antigen stimulation. Here is the DNA: TGTGCCAGCAGCCCGGGGAGTGGCACAGATACGCAGTATTTT. Translated, this gives CASSPGSGTDTQYF.